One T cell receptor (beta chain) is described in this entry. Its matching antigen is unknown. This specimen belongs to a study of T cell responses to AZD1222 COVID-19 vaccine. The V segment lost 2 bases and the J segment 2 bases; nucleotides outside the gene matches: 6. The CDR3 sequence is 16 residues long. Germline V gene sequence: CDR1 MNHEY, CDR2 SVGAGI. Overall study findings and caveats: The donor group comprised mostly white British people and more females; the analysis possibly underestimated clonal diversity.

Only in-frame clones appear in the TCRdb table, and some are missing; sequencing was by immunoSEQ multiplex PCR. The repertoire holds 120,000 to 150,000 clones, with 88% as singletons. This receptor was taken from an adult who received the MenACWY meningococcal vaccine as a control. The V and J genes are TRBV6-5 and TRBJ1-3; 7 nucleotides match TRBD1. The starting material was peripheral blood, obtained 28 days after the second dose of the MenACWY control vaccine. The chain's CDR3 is CASSYGDSRPGNTIYF. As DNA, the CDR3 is TGTGCCAGCAGTTACGGGGACAGTCGGCCTGGAAACACCATATATTTT.